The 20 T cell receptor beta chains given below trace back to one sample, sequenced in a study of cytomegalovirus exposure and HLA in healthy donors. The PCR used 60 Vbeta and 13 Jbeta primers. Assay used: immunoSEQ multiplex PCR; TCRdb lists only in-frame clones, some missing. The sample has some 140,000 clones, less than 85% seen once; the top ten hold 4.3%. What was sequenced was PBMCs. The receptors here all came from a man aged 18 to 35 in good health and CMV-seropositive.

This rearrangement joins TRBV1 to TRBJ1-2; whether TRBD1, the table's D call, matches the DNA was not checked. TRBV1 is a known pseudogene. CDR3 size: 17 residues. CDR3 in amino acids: CTSSQEGMTGFLWGYTF. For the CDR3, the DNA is TGCACCAGCAGCCAAGAAGGGATGACAGGGTTCCTTTGGGGCTACACCTTC.

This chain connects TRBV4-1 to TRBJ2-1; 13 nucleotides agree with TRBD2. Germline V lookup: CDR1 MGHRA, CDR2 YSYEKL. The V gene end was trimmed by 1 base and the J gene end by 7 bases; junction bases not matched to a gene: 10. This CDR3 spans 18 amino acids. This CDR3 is CASSQVSTGLAGENEQFF. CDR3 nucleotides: TGCGCCAGCAGCCAAGTCTCGACTGGACTAGCGGGGGAGAATGAGCAGTTCTTC.

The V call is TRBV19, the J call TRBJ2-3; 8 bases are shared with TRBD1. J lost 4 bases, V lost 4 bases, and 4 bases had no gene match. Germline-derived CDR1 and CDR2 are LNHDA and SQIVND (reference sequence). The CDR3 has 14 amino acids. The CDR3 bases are TGTGCCAGTAGTAGACAGGGGCTGGCAGATACGCAGTATTTT. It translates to CASSRQGLADTQYF.

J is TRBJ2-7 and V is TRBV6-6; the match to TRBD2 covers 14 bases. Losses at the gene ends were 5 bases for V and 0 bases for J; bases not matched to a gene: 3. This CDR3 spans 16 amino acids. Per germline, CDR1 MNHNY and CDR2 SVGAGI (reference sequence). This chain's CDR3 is CASSPGTSGSSYEQYF. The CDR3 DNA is TGTGCCAGCAGTCCCGGGACTAGCGGGAGCTCCTACGAGCAGTACTTC.

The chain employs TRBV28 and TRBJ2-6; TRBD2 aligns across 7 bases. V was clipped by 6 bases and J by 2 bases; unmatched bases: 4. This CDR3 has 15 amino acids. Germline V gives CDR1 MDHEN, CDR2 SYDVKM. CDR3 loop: CASSPSGAGANVLTF. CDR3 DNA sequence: TGTGCCAGCAGCCCAAGCGGGGCTGGGGCCAACGTCCTGACTTTC.

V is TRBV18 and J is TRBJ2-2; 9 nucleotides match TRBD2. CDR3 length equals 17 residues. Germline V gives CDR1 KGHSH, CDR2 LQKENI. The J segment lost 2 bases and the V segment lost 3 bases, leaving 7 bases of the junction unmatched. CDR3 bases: TGTGCCAGCTCACCGCCTCTAGCGGGACTAAACACCGGGGAGCTGTTTTTT. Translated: CASSPPLAGLNTGELFF.

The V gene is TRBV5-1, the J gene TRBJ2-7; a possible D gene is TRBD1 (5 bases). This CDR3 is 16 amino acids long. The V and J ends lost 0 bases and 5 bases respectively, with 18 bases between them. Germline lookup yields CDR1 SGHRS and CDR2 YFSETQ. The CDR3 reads CASSLAPGSEGHEQYF. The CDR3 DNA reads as TGCGCCAGCAGCTTGGCTCCAGGGTCTGAAGGTCACGAGCAGTACTTC. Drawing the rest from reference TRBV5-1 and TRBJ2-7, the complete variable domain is KAGVTQTPRYLIKTRGQQVTLSCSPISGHRSVSWYQQTPGQGLQFLFEYFSETQRNKGNFPGRFSGRQFSNSRSEMNVSTLELGDSALYLCASSLAPGSEGHEQYFGPGTRLTVT.

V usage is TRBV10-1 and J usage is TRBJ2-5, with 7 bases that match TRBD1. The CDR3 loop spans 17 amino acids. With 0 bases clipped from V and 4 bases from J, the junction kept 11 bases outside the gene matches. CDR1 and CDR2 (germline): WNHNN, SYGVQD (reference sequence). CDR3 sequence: CASSESTGAFFGETQYF. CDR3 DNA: TGCGCCAGCAGTGAGTCAACAGGGGCCTTCTTCGGAGAGACCCAGTACTTC.

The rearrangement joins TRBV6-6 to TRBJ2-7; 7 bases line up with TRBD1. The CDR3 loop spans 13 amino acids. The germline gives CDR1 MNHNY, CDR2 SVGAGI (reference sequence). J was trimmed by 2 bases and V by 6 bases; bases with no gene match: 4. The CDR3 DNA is TGTGCCAGCAGACAGGGGATCGCCTACGAGCAGTACTTC. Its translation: CASRQGIAYEQYF.

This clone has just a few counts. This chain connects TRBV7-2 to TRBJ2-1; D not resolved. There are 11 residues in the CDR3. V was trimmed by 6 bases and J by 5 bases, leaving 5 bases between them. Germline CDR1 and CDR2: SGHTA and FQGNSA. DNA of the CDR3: TGTGCCAGCAGACCTAACAATGAGCAGTTCTTC. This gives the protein CASRPNNEQFF.

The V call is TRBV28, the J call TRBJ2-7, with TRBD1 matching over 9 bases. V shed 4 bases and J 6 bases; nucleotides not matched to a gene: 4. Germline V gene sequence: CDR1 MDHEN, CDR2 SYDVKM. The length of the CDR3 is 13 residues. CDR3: CASSSGQGSEQYF. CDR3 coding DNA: TGTGCCAGCAGTTCGGGACAGGGTAGCGAGCAGTACTTC.

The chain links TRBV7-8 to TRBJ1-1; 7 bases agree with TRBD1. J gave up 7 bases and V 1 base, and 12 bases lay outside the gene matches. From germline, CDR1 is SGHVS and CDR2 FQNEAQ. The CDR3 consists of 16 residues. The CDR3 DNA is TGTGCCAGCAGCTTAGGGGCCGGGACAGAGCCCTTTGAAGCTTTCTTT. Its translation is CASSLGAGTEPFEAFF.

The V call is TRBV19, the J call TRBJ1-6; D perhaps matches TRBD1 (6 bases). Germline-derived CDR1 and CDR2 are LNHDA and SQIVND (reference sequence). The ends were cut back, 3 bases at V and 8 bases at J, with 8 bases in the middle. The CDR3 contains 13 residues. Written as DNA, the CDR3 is TGTGCCAGTAGTATTAAGGGGGATTCACCCCTCCACTTT. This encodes CASSIKGDSPLHF.

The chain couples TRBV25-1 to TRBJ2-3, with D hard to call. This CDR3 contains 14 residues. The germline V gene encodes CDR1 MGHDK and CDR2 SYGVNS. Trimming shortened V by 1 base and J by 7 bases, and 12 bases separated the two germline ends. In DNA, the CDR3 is TGTGCCAGCAGTGAATCGGTCTCCGGTCATACGCAGTATTTT. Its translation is CASSESVSGHTQYF.

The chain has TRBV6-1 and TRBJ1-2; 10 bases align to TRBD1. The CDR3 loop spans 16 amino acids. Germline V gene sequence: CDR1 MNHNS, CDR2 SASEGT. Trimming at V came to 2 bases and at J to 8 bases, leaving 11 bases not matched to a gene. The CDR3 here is CASSESLDRGMGGYTF. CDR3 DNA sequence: TGTGCCAGCAGTGAATCTCTGGACAGGGGGATGGGGGGCTACACCTTC.

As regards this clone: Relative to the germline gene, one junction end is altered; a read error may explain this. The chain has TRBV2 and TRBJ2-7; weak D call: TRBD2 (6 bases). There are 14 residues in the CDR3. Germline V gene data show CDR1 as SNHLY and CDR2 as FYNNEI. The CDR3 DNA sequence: TGTGCCAGCACCCAACGACTAGTCTCCCACGAGCAGTACTTC. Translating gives CASTQRLVSHEQYF.

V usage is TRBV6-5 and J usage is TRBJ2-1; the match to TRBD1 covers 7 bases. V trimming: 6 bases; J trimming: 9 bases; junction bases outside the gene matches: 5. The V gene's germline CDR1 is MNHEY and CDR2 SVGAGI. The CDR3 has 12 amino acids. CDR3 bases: TGTGCCAGCAGCCGAGGGGGCGGTGAGCAGTTCTTC. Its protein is CASSRGGGEQFF.

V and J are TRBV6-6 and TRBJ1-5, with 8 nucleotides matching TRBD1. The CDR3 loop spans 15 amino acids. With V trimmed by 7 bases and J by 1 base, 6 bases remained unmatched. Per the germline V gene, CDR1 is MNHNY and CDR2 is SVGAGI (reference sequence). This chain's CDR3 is CASTDRTGSNQPQHF. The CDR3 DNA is TGTGCCAGCACCGATCGGACAGGGAGCAATCAGCCCCAGCATTTT.

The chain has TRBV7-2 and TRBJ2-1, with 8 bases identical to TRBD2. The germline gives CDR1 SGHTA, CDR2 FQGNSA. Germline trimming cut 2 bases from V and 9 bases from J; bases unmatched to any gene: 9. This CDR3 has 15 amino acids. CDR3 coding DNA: TGTGCCAGCAGCTTACCCGGGACTAGTCATAGTGAGCAGTTCTTC. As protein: CASSLPGTSHSEQFF.

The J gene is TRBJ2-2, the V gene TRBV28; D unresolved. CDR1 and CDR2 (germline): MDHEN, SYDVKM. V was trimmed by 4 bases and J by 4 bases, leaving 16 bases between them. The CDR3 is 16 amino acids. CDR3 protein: CASSYSSWPGTGELFF. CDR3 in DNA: TGTGCCAGCAGTTACTCCTCTTGGCCGGGCACCGGGGAGCTGTTTTTT.